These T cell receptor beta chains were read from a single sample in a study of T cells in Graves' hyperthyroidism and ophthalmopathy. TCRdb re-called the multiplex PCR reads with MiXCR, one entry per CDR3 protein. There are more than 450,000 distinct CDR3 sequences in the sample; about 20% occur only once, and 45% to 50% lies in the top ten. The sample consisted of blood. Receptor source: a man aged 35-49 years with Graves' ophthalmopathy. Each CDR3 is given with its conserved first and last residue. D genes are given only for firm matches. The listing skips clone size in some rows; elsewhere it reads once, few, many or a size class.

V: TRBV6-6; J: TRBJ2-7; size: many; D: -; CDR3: CASSYSGQSYEQYF; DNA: TGTGCCAGCAGTTACTCAGGACAGAGCTACGAGCAGTACTTC
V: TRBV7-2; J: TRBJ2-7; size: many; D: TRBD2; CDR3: CASSLQASAGLAGGRLNEQYF; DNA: TGTGCCAGCAGCTTACAGGCATCCGCCGGACTAGCGGGAGGTCGCCTTAACGAGCAGTACTTC
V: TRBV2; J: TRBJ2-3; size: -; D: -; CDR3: CASGGREWRDTQYF; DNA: TGTGCCAGCGGGGGAAGAGAGTGGAGGGATACGCAGTATTTT
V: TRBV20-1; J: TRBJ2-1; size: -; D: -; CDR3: CSASLLTIYNEQFF; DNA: TGCAGTGCTTCCCTACTTACTATCTACAATGAGCAGTTCTTC
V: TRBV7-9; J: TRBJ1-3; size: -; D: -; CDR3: CASSLSISGNTIYF; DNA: TGTGCCAGCAGCTTAAGCATCTCTGGAAACACCATATATTTT
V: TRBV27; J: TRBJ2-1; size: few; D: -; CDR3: CASGLGREQFF; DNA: TGTGCCAGCGGCTTAGGACGGGAGCAGTTCTTC
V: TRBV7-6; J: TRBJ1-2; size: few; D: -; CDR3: CASSLSLGGGYTF; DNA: TGTGCCAGCAGCTTAAGTCTTGGAGGAGGCTACACCTTC
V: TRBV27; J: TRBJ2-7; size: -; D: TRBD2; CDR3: CASSLTGTTYYEQYF; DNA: TGTGCCAGCAGTTTAACCGGGACTACTTACTACGAGCAGTACTTC
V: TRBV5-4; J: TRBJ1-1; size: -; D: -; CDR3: CASSLGASMNTEAFF; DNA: TGTGCCAGCAGCTTGGGCGCGTCGATGAACACTGAAGCTTTCTTT
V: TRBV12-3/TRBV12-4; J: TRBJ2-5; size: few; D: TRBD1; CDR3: CASYSTTGTGWEAQYF; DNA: TGTGCCAGCTATTCCACTACCGGGACAGGGTGGGAGGCCCAGTACTTC